What follows are 16 T cell receptor beta chains derived from one specimen sequenced in a study of cytomegalovirus exposure and HLA in healthy donors (dated by TCRdb to about 2017). Libraries were constructed by the immunoSEQ multiplex PCR assay. Drawn from immuneACCESS, this table holds only the in-frame rearrangements with V and J called that TCRdb kept. Clones are partly lost; checked studies trace under half to an unresolved V gene and leave the rest unexplained. The sample records fewer than 200,000 clones, approximately 89% of which are singletons. 6.5% to 7.5% of the sample is held by the ten biggest clonotypes. Sequencing input: PBMCs. Every receptor here comes from a man aged 30 to 45 in good health and CMV-seropositive.

This chain connects TRBV30 to TRBJ2-3; TRBD2 might be the D (7 bases). Trimming took off 5 bases at V and 1 base at J, with 16 bases between the two ends. Germline CDR1 and CDR2: GTSNPN and SVGIG (reference sequence). This CDR3 region has 15 residues. The CDR3: CAWEGGSRGTDTQYF. The CDR3 coding sequence is TGTGCCTGGGAGGGGGGGAGCAGGGGCACAGATACGCAGTATTTT.

The gene calls are TRBV6-1 and TRBJ1-4; D unclear. Germline V CDR1 and CDR2: MNHNS, SASEGT. Trimming shortened V by 3 bases and J by 5 bases, and 10 bases separated the two germline ends. The CDR3 is 14 amino acids. The CDR3 loop reads CASSDQAGNEKLFF. DNA of the CDR3: TGTGCCAGCAGTGACCAGGCGGGGAATGAAAAACTGTTTTTT.

This sequence joins TRBV2 and TRBJ1-1; TRBD1 agrees at 9 bases. Germline V gene lookup returns CDR1 SNHLY and CDR2 FYNNEI. V lost 6 bases and J lost 7; bases outside the gene matches: 9. The CDR3 sequence is 14 residues long. This CDR3 reads CASRIGTGSNEAFF. The CDR3, as DNA: TGTGCCAGCAGAATTGGGACAGGGTCGAATGAAGCTTTCTTT.

This chain connects TRBV2 to TRBJ2-5; 8 nucleotides agree with TRBD2. The length of the CDR3 is 14 residues. V shed 6 bases, J shed 4 bases, and the junction held 7 bases outside the gene matches. From germline, CDR1 is SNHLY and CDR2 FYNNEI. The CDR3 DNA reads TGTGCCAGCAGCCGGGAGGGGCGACCAGAGACCCAGTACTTC. It specifies CASSREGRPETQYF.

The V gene is TRBV6-5, the J gene TRBJ2-3; D is possibly TRBD1 or TRBD2 (5 bases each). The length of the CDR3 is 14 residues. The ends were cut back, 4 bases at V and 1 base at J, with 9 bases in the middle. The germline gives CDR1 MNHEY, CDR2 SVGAGI. For the CDR3, the DNA is TGTGCCAGCAGTTTGATGGGGGGCACAGATACGCAGTATTTT. Translation gives CASSLMGGTDTQYF.

The rearrangement uses TRBV19 and TRBJ2-7; either TRBD1 or TRBD2 may supply D (5 bases each). Trimming took 6 bases from V and 6 from J, leaving 18 bases between them. CDR1 and CDR2 (germline): LNHDA, SQIVND (reference sequence). The CDR3 covers 14 residues. CDR3 residues: CASSQRGPAAEQYF. CDR3 DNA: TGTGCCAGTAGCCAGAGGGGACCCGCGGCCGAGCAGTACTTC.

CDR3 nucleotides: TGTGCCAGCAGCTTCCTACCGGGACAGGGGGCCTATGGCTACACCTTC. It translates to CASSFLPGQGAYGYTF. V and J are TRBV7-2 and TRBJ1-2; 12 bases match TRBD1. V lost 3 bases and J lost 4; bases outside the gene matches: 6. The CDR3 is 16 amino acids. The germline gives CDR1 SGHTA, CDR2 FQGNSA.

CDR3 in amino acids: CASSTGDGYTF. CDR3 sequence (DNA): TGTGCCAGCTCAACAGGGGATGGCTACACCTTC. The chain has TRBV19 and TRBJ1-2, with TRBD1 matching over 7 bases. The CDR3 runs 11 residues. Germline V gene sequence: CDR1 LNHDA, CDR2 SQIVND (reference sequence). After removal of 9 bases from V and 6 bases from J, the junction contained 4 bases not matched to a gene.

This clone turned up a few times. The chain combines TRBV12-2 with TRBJ1-2. TRBV12-2 is a documented pseudogene. This CDR3 region has 13 residues. CDR3 residues: CASRLALGTPYTF. The CDR3 DNA reads as TGTGCAAGTCGCTTAGCGCTCGGGACCCCCTACACCTTC.

The chain combines TRBV7-9 with TRBJ2-1; D uncertain. V was pared by 0 bases and J by 7 bases, with 16 bases between. Germline-derived CDR1 and CDR2 are SEHNR and FQNEAQ (reference sequence). This CDR3 has 16 amino acids. CDR3 region: CASSLAEVDKTNEQFF. The CDR3 DNA follows: TGTGCCAGCAGCTTAGCTGAGGTCGACAAAACAAATGAGCAGTTCTTC.

The chain uses TRBV28 and TRBJ1-5, with TRBD1 as a possible D gene (5 bases). V gave up 3 bases and J gave up 0 bases, with 15 bases separating them. The germline CDR1 and CDR2 sequences are MDHEN and SYDVKM. The CDR3 has 17 amino acids. This chain's CDR3 is CASSLRQSYYSNQPQHF. The DNA for the CDR3 is TGTGCCAGCAGTTTGCGACAGTCGTACTATAGCAATCAGCCCCAGCATTTT.

The genes are TRBV11-3 and TRBJ2-7; 8 bases agree with TRBD1. The CDR3 runs to 14 residues. Trimming at V came to 1 base and at J to 1 base, leaving 0 bases not matched to a gene. In germline, CDR1 is SGHNT, CDR2 YENEEA. The CDR3 loop is CASSLGDRSYEQYF. The CDR3 DNA is TGTGCCAGCAGCTTAGGGGACAGGTCCTACGAGCAGTACTTC.

V usage is TRBV6-6 and J usage is TRBJ1-2; 9 nucleotides line up with TRBD1. The J segment lost 7 bases and the V segment lost 8 bases, leaving 5 bases of the junction unmatched. The CDR3 covers 12 residues. The germline CDR1 and CDR2 sequences are MNHNY and SVGAGI (reference sequence). The CDR3 region is CASVQGASGYTF. The CDR3 DNA sequence: TGTGCCAGCGTACAGGGGGCGAGTGGCTACACCTTC.

The chain joins TRBV19 to TRBJ2-2; the match to TRBD1 covers 10 bases. Germline V gene lookup returns CDR1 LNHDA and CDR2 SQIVND (reference sequence). The CDR3 extends over 15 amino acids. The V gene end was trimmed by 7 bases and the J gene end by 9 bases; junction bases not matched to a gene: 11. The DNA for the CDR3 is TGTGCCAGTATCTCCCGGGACAGGGGATTTTGGGAGCTGTTTTTT. It yields the protein CASISRDRGFWELFF.

This clone occurred once. V is TRBV6-5 and J is TRBJ1-2, with no clear D. V lost 6 bases and J lost 1, with 9 bases in between. The CDR3 is 13 amino acids. Germline V gene sequence: CDR1 MNHEY, CDR2 SVGAGI. In nucleotides, the CDR3 is TGTGCCAGCAGAGCGGTCCTTAACTATGGCTACACCTTC. Amino acids: CASRAVLNYGYTF.

The chain links TRBV6-4 to TRBJ2-2; maybe TRBD2 (6 bases). CDR1 MRHNA and CDR2 SNTAGT come from the germline V gene. V lost 4 bases and J 0 bases, leaving 6 bases between the germline ends. The CDR3 is 14 residues long. CDR3 bases: TGTGCCAGCAGTGGGGAGGCGAACACCGGGGAGCTGTTTTTT. This translates into CASSGEANTGELFF.